A single sample is the source of the 14 T cell receptor beta chains below, sequenced in a study of vaccination effects on CD4 cells after COVID-19. Method: immunoSEQ multiplex PCR; TCRdb's copy keeps in-frame clones and lacks some. In the table there are some 66,000 clones, less than 80% of which are singletons. Following a roughly 10-day culture, CD4+ T cells were purified. All study participants received two doses of BNT162b2 or mRNA-1273 vaccine. Their antigens remain unidentified. Sequenced here: CD4+ T cells from PBMCs cultured without peptide, sampled after COVID-19 vaccination. These receptors were collected from a human donor who received a COVID-19 vaccine.

The chain is built from TRBV24-1 and TRBJ2-2, with D unclear. This CDR3 contains 15 residues. Germline V gene sequence: CDR1 KGHDR, CDR2 SFDVKD. The V gene lost 4 bases and the J gene lost 6 bases, with 14 bases spanning the gap. The CDR3 region is CATSEPHRKPGELFF. CDR3 sequence (DNA): TGTGCCACCAGTGAACCACACAGAAAGCCCGGGGAGCTGTTTTTT.

V usage is TRBV27 and J usage is TRBJ1-4, with 10 bases matching TRBD1. From germline, CDR1 is MNHEY and CDR2 SMNVEV (reference sequence). V shed 0 bases and J 3 bases; nucleotides not matched to a gene: 4. The CDR3 covers 17 residues. The CDR3 DNA reads TGTGCCAGCAGTTTATCTGGGGGACAGGGGCCTAATGAAAAACTGTTTTTT. Translated: CASSLSGGQGPNEKLFF.

J is TRBJ2-1 and V is TRBV5-1, with TRBD1 identical over 9 bases. Per the germline V gene, CDR1 is SGHRS and CDR2 is YFSETQ. The ends lost 0 bases at V and 5 bases at J; junction bases unmatched: 6. The CDR3 consists of 16 residues. The DNA of the CDR3 is TGCGCCAGCAGCTTGGTAGGGACAGGGAAGGACAATGAGCAGTTCTTC. It yields the protein CASSLVGTGKDNEQFF.

V gene TRBV5-1 combines with J gene TRBJ2-3, with D unresolved. The germline CDR1 and CDR2 sequences are SGHRS and YFSETQ. This CDR3 has 16 residues. V was cut by 4 bases and J by 0 bases, with 15 bases left in between. The CDR3 here is CASSPAISASTDTQYF. DNA of the CDR3: TGCGCCAGCAGCCCCGCTATTTCGGCTAGCACAGATACGCAGTATTTT. The full variable domain, in which reference TRBV5-1 and TRBJ2-3 provide the parts outside the CDR3, is KAGVTQTPRYLIKTRGQQVTLSCSPISGHRSVSWYQQTPGQGLQFLFEYFSETQRNKGNFPGRFSGRQFSNSRSEMNVSTLELGDSALYLCASSPAISASTDTQYFGPGTRLTVL.

The gene calls are TRBV10-2 and TRBJ1-2, with D uncertain. Trimming removed 6 bases at V and 4 bases at J, with 15 bases between. Germline lookup yields CDR1 WSHSY and CDR2 SAAADI. CDR3 size: 14 residues. CDR3 coding DNA: TGCGCCAGCAGGCAACGCCCCCCAGGCTATGGCTACACCTTC. It translates to CASRQRPPGYGYTF.

This clone was seen a few times. The V gene is TRBV28, the J gene TRBJ2-7; D possibly corresponds to TRBD2 (5 bases). V was pared by 5 bases and J by 5 bases, with 16 bases between. The CDR3 covers 14 residues. Germline values: CDR1 MDHEN, CDR2 SYDVKM. Here the CDR3 reads CASSTPGRVNEQYV. As DNA, the CDR3 is TGTGCCAGCAGTACCCCGGGAAGAGTTAACGAGCAGTACGTC.

This chain joins TRBV19 and TRBJ1-2, with D perhaps TRBD1 (5 bases). The CDR3 sequence is 16 residues long. The V and J ends lost 6 bases and 3 bases respectively, with 20 bases between them. The germline V gene encodes CDR1 LNHDA and CDR2 SQIVND (reference sequence). The CDR3 is CASRHRPGERDYGYTF. The CDR3 bases are TGTGCCAGTAGACACCGGCCGGGGGAAAGGGACTATGGCTACACCTTC.

The genes are TRBV6-5 and TRBJ2-2; 7 positions match TRBD1. The trim removed 2 bases at V and 5 bases at J, leaving 8 bases unmatched. Germline lookup yields CDR1 MNHEY and CDR2 SVGAGI. The CDR3 has 16 residues. The CDR3 sequence: CASSYLQGVLTGELFF. The CDR3 bases are TGTGCCAGCAGTTACCTCCAGGGGGTCTTAACCGGGGAGCTGTTTTTT.

V gene TRBV5-1 combines with J gene TRBJ2-2; no firm D call. Per germline, CDR1 SGHRS and CDR2 YFSETQ. The CDR3 extends over 14 amino acids. Trimming shortened V by 4 bases and J by 1 base, and 8 bases separated the two germline ends. The CDR3 DNA follows: TGCGCCAGCAGCCGTCCAGAGAACACCGGGGAGCTGTTTTTT. It specifies CASSRPENTGELFF.

This clone was seen more than once but under ten times. The same CDR3 arises from other DNA sequences in this sample as well. The chain joins TRBV3-1 (or the pseudogene TRBV3-2) to TRBJ1-5; D remains unclear. V dropped 0 bases and J dropped 5 bases, with 5 bases sitting between them. Looked up from germline, CDR1 is LGHDT and CDR2 is YNNKEL (reference sequence). The CDR3 consists of 13 residues. Written as DNA, the CDR3 is TGTGCCAGCAGCCAAGATCGGGATCAGCCCCAGCATTTT. Residues: CASSQDRDQPQHF.

This clone has only one observation. The V call is TRBV2, the J call TRBJ2-3; 7 bases line up with TRBD1. The germline CDR1 and CDR2 sequences are SNHLY and FYNNEI. The CDR3 contains 12 residues. The ends lost 10 bases at V and 2 bases at J; junction bases unmatched: 3. This CDR3 reads CATGQVTDTQYF. Written as DNA, the CDR3 is TGTGCCACAGGACAGGTCACAGATACGCAGTATTTT.

This clone has just a few counts. This chain uses TRBV14 with TRBJ2-7; D possibly corresponds to TRBD2 (6 bases). The V end lost 2 bases, the J end lost 6 bases, and 11 bases lay between the germline ends. The CDR3 sequence is 13 residues long. Germline V gene lookup returns CDR1 SGHDN and CDR2 FVKESK. The DNA of the CDR3 is TGTGCCAGCAGCCAATTTGGGGGAGGCGAGCAGTACGTC. It translates to CASSQFGGGEQYV.

The V gene is TRBV6-5, the J gene TRBJ1-5; weak D call: TRBD1 (5 bases). Germline V gene data show CDR1 as MNHEY and CDR2 as SVGAGI. The CDR3 consists of 14 residues. V lost 7 bases and J lost 4, with 14 bases in between. DNA of the CDR3: TGTGCCAGCACGTGGGGGAGGGTAAATCAGCCCCAGCATTTT. It codes for CASTWGRVNQPQHF.

The chain carries TRBV7-8 and TRBJ1-5; D is unclear. The CDR3 covers 13 residues. Deletions cut 2 bases from V and 3 bases from J, with 5 bases between. Germline CDR1 SGHVS, CDR2 FQNEAQ. This CDR3 reads CASSLRLNQPQHF. The CDR3 DNA sequence: TGTGCCAGCAGCTTACGGCTCAATCAGCCCCAGCATTTT.